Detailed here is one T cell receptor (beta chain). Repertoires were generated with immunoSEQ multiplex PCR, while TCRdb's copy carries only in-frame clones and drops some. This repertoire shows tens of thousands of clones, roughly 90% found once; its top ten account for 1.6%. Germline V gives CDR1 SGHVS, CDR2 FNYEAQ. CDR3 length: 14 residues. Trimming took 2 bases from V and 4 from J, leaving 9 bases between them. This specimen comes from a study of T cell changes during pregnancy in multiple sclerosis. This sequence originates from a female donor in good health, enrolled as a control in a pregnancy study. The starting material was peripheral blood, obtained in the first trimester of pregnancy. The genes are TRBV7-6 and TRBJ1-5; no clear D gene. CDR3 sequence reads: CASSLRGRNQPQHF. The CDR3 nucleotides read TGTGCCAGCAGCTTACGCGGGAGGAATCAGCCCCAGCATTTT.